The rows below give T cell receptor beta chains drawn from one sample of a study of CD8+ T cells in alopecia areata. Libraries were prepared by immunoSEQ multiplex PCR; TCRdb keeps only in-frame clonotypes and omits some of them. The repertoire holds 180,000 or so clones, with around 49% as singletons. The sequenced sample was CD8+ T cells sorted from blood, obtained around week 53, from a patient treated with tofacitinib. These receptors all come from a human donor with alopecia areata. Each CDR3 is given with its conserved first and last residue. A D gene is named only where the DNA matches it firmly. Size is omitted from some rows. Given values are once, few, many or a class for expanded clones.

d_call | clone_size | j_call | v_call | cdr3_aa | cdr3_nt
. | . | TRBJ1-2 | TRBV27 | CASSELVEPVYGYTF | TGTGCCAGCAGTGAGCTTGTCGAGCCAGTCTATGGCTACACCTTC
. | . | TRBJ2-5 | TRBV27 | CASTPGGGQETQYF | TGTGCCAGCACCCCAGGGGGGGGCCAAGAGACCCAGTACTTC
. | . | TRBJ1-3 | TRBV27 | CASSRYSGNTIYF | TGTGCCAGCAGTCGGTACTCTGGAAACACCATATATTTT
TRBD2 | . | TRBJ2-1 | TRBV11-2 | CASSLGLYNEQFF | TGTGCCAGCAGCCTGGGACTATACAATGAGCAGTTCTTC
. | . | TRBJ2-3 | TRBV7-9 | CASSLGDISTDTQYF | TGTGCCAGCAGCTTAGGGGACATTAGCACAGATACGCAGTATTTT
. | . | TRBJ1-6 | TRBV7-9 | CASKPAGISSSPLHF | TGTGCCAGCAAACCCGCAGGGATAAGCTCTTCACCCCTCCACTTT
. | . | TRBJ1-5 | TRBV7-9 | CASSDTDSSTSNQPQHF | TGTGCCAGCAGCGATACGGACAGCTCAACAAGCAATCAGCCCCAGCATTTT
. | . | TRBJ2-2 | TRBV5-4 | CASSPENTGELFF | TGTGCCAGCAGTCCAGAGAACACCGGGGAGCTGTTTTTT
. | . | TRBJ2-7 | TRBV5-6 | CASSLDIAYEQYF | TGTGCCAGCAGCTTGGACATAGCCTACGAGCAGTACTTC
TRBD2 | . | TRBJ2-3 | TRBV7-3 | CASSLIGGGPGDTQYF | TGTGCCAGCAGCTTAATTGGCGGGGGGCCCGGAGATACGCAGTATTTT
TRBD2 | . | TRBJ2-2 | TRBV4-3 | CASSQAQLADTNTGELFF | TGCGCCAGCAGCCAAGCACAACTAGCGGACACGAACACCGGGGAGCTGTTTTTT
TRBD1 | few | TRBJ2-5 | TRBV4-2 | CASSPLTGGIVWETQYF | TGTGCCAGCAGCCCCTTGACAGGGGGCATAGTGTGGGAGACCCAGTACTTC
TRBD1 | . | TRBJ2-7 | TRBV5-1 | CASSFPGGNEQYF | TGCGCCAGCAGCTTCCCAGGGGGCAACGAGCAGTACTTC
. | few | TRBJ2-5 | TRBV27 | CASSFRPGAETQYF | TGTGCCAGCAGTTTCCGTCCTGGGGCCGAGACCCAGTACTTC
TRBD1 | . | TRBJ1-2 | TRBV7-9 | CASSRDRAGYTF | TGTGCCAGCAGCCGGGACAGGGCTGGCTACACCTTC
TRBD1 | . | TRBJ1-4 | TRBV6-5 | CASSAAGTANEKLFF | TGTGCCAGCAGTGCCGCCGGGACAGCTAATGAAAAACTGTTTTTT
TRBD1 | . | TRBJ1-1 | TRBV10-3 | CAISEAVTGGTEAFF | TGTGCCATCAGTGAAGCCGTGACAGGGGGCACTGAAGCTTTCTTT
TRBD2 | . | TRBJ2-2 | TRBV7-6 | CASSLVQGGTGELFF | TGTGCCAGCAGCTTAGTGCAGGGAGGGACCGGGGAGCTGTTTTTT
TRBD2 | . | TRBJ2-5 | TRBV11-2 | CASSPLAGAQETQYF | TGTGCCAGCAGCCCACTAGCGGGGGCCCAAGAGACCCAGTACTTC
. | few | TRBJ1-6 | TRBV27 | CASSLSAGDYNSPLHF | TGTGCCAGCAGTTTATCGGCCGGGGACTATAATTCACCCCTCCACTTT
TRBD1 | . | TRBJ2-7 | TRBV27 | CASSLPPGTGRVYEQYF | TGTGCCAGCAGTTTACCACCCGGGACAGGGAGGGTCTACGAGCAGTACTTC
TRBD1 | . | TRBJ2-7 | TRBV27 | CASRQGGVSYEQYF | TGTGCCAGCAGGCAAGGGGGCGTCTCCTACGAGCAGTACTTC
. | . | TRBJ2-7 | TRBV11-2 | CASSTWDGAYEQYF | TGTGCCAGCAGCACCTGGGACGGTGCCTACGAGCAGTACTTC
. | few | TRBJ1-1 | TRBV30 | CAWSPALPEAFF | TGTGCCTGGAGTCCAGCCCTCCCTGAAGCTTTCTTT
. | . | TRBJ2-1 | TRBV13 | CASSPSGLSGDEQFF | TGTGCCAGCAGCCCATCGGGACTTTCAGGGGATGAGCAGTTCTTC
. | . | TRBJ1-1 | TRBV7-9 | CASKTLSGDPEAFF | TGTGCCAGCAAGACGTTATCGGGGGACCCTGAAGCTTTCTTT
. | . | TRBJ2-7 | TRBV30 | CARREAGASYEQYF | TGTGCCCGACGAGAAGCAGGTGCTTCCTACGAGCAGTACTTC
. | few | TRBJ2-7 | TRBV5-1 | CASSRQENPYEQYF | TGCGCCAGCAGCCGACAGGAGAACCCCTACGAGCAGTACTTC
. | . | TRBJ2-1 | TRBV5-6 | CASSYKGPYNEQFF | TGTGCCAGCAGCTACAAAGGACCCTACAATGAGCAGTTCTTC
. | few | TRBJ1-2 | TRBV6-5 | CASRNGEVGGYTF | TGTGCCAGCAGGAACGGCGAGGTTGGTGGCTACACCTTC
. | . | TRBJ2-7 | TRBV4-3 | CASSQFRTYEQYF | TGCGCCAGCAGCCAATTCAGGACGTACGAGCAGTACTTC
. | few | TRBJ2-7 | TRBV4-3 | CASSQDRESEQYF | TGCGCCAGCAGCCAAGATCGGGAATCCGAGCAGTACTTC
. | . | TRBJ2-1 | TRBV29-1 | CSVSGRGAGEQFF | TGCAGCGTCTCCGGAAGGGGGGCGGGCGAGCAGTTCTTC
TRBD1 | few | TRBJ1-1 | TRBV19 | CASSAGTGGWSTEAFF | TGTGCCAGTAGTGCCGGGACAGGGGGCTGGAGCACTGAAGCTTTCTTT
. | once | TRBJ2-1 | TRBV4-1 | CASSYLTRSYNEQFF | TGCGCCAGCAGCTATCTTACACGCTCCTACAATGAGCAGTTCTTC
. | . | TRBJ1-1 | TRBV4-2 | CASSQQTGSEAEAFF | TGTGCCAGCAGCCAGCAAACAGGGAGTGAGGCTGAAGCTTTCTTT
. | . | TRBJ1-6 | TRBV7-6 | CASRLGGSNNSPLHF | TGTGCCAGCCGCCTAGGGGGATCAAATAATTCACCCCTCCACTTT